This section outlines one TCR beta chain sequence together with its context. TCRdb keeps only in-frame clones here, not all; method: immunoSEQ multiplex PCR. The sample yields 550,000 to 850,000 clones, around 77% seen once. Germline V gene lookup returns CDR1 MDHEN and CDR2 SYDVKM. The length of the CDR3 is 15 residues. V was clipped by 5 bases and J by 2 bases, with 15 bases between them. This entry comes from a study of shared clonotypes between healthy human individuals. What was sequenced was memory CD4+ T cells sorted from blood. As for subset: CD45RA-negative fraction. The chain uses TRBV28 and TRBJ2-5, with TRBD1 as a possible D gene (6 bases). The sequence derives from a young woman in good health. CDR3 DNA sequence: TGTGCCAGCAGTCTAAGGACTGGGACACAAGAGACCCAGTACTTC. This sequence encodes CASSLRTGTQETQYF.